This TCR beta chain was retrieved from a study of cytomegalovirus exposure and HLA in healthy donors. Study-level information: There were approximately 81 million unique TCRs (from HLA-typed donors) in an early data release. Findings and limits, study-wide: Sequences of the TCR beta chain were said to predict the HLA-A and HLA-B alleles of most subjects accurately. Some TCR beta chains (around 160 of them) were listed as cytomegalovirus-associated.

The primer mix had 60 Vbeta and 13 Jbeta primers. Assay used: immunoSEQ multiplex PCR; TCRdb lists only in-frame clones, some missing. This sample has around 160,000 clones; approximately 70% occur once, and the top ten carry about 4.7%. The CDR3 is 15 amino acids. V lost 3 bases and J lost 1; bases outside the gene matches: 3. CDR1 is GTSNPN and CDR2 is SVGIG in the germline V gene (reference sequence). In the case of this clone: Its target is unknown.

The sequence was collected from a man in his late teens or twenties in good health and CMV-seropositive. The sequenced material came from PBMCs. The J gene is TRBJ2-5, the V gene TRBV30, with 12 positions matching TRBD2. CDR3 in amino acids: CAWRASGGAQETQYF. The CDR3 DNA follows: TGTGCCTGGAGGGCTAGCGGGGGGGCCCAAGAGACCCAGTACTTC.